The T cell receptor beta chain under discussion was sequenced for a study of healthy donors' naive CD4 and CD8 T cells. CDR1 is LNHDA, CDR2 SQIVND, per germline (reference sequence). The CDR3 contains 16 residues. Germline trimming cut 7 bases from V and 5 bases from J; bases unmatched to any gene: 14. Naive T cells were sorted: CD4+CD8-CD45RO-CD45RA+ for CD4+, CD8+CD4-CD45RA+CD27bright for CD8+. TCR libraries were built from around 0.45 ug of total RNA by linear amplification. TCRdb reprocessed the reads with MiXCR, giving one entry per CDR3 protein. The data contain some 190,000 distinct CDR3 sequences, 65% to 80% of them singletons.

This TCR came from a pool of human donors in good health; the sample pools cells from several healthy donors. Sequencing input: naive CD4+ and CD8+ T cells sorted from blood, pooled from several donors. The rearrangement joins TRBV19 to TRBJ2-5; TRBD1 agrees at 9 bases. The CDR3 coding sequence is TGTGCCAGTAACGACGGGACAGGGACATCGGGGGAGACCCAGTACTTC. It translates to CASNDGTGTSGETQYF.